What follows describes a single T cell receptor (beta chain). The antigen is undetermined. This sample was taken from a study of cytomegalovirus exposure and HLA in healthy donors. The wider study: Later, an analysis reported that the approximately 120 validation repertoires had used the same platform as the approximately 630 first-cohort repertoires.

General study points: Reports indicated that the classifier achieved high specificity and sensitivity in diagnosing cytomegalovirus status. Most TCRs appeared rarely, but some public TCRs recurred in many donors. The study flagged around 160 TCR beta chains as cytomegalovirus-associated.

The CDR3 loop spans 11 amino acids. V lost 6 bases and J lost 1, with 6 bases in between. The germline CDR1 and CDR2 sequences are DFQATT and SNEGSKA (reference sequence). TCRdb keeps only in-frame clones here, not all; method: immunoSEQ multiplex PCR. The profile covers about 220,000 clones, with under 95% appearing a single time and 1% to 1.2% taken by the ten largest. The receptor was derived from a young woman in good health and CMV-seronegative. The chain employs TRBV20-1 and TRBJ2-5; the D is unclear. Input material: PBMCs. CDR3 loop: CSAEFQETQYF. The DNA for the CDR3 is TGCAGTGCAGAGTTCCAAGAGACCCAGTACTTC.